The 8 T cell receptor beta chains below all came from one sample that was sequenced in a study of cytotoxic CD8 clonotypes in ibrutinib-treated CLL. Only in-frame clones appear in the TCRdb table, and some are missing; sequencing was by immunoSEQ multiplex PCR. The sample consists of about 50,000 clones, 50% to 70% of them appearing once. The source material was PBMCs, sampled at disease progression, from a patient treated with ibrutinib. The receptor source for this set is a human donor with chronic lymphocytic leukemia.

This clone has only one observation. V is TRBV30 and J is TRBJ2-1; a weak D match, TRBD2 (6 bases). The CDR3 totals 16 residues. Germline values: CDR1 GTSNPN, CDR2 SVGIG (reference sequence). V dropped 2 bases and J dropped 1 base, with 15 bases sitting between them. The CDR3: CAWSLRRGISYNEQFF. Here the CDR3 DNA reads TGTGCCTGGAGTTTAAGGAGGGGAATTTCCTACAATGAGCAGTTCTTC.

This clone was seen a few times. The chain has TRBV4-2 and TRBJ2-1, with 8 bases aligning to TRBD2. V dropped 0 bases and J dropped 1; count of bases not matched to a gene: 8. The germline gives CDR1 LGHNA, CDR2 YNFKEQ. This CDR3 region has 18 residues. Here the CDR3 DNA reads TGTGCCAGCAGCCAAGATCAGAGCGGGGGAGCTTCCTACAATGAGCAGTTCTTC. It specifies CASSQDQSGGASYNEQFF.

The chain carries TRBV7-2 and TRBJ2-5; 7 bases are a match to TRBD1. Trimming took 1 base from V and 6 from J; bases not matched to a gene: 5. Germline V lookup: CDR1 SGHTA, CDR2 FQGNSA. The CDR3 runs 14 residues. Written as DNA, the CDR3 is TGTGCCAGCAGCTTAGGACAGGGCTCGAAGACCCAGTACTTC. Its translation: CASSLGQGSKTQYF.

In its sample, this clone was seen once. The chain combines TRBV5-1 with TRBJ2-3; 8 bases are shared with TRBD2. The V segment lost 6 bases and the J segment 2 bases; nucleotides outside the gene matches: 5. CDR1 SGHRS and CDR2 YFSETQ come from the germline V gene. CDR3 length: 14 residues. The CDR3: CASKIAGNTDTQYF. The CDR3 DNA reads TGCGCCAGCAAAATAGCGGGGAACACAGATACGCAGTATTTT.

The sample holds a few counts of this clone. This chain joins TRBV27 and TRBJ1-1, with D perhaps matching TRBD1 (6 bases). Germline CDR1 reads MNHEY; CDR2 reads SMNVEV (reference sequence). Trimming cost V 6 bases and J 1 base, with 12 bases left between them. The CDR3 covers 14 residues. CDR3 DNA: TGTGCCAGCAGAGATTCAGGGGCGAACACTGAAGCTTTCTTT. This sequence encodes CASRDSGANTEAFF.

The chain employs TRBV4-1 and TRBJ2-7; D perhaps matches TRBD1 (6 bases). The V and J ends lost 0 bases and 3 bases respectively, with 18 bases between them. Germline V gene sequence: CDR1 MGHRA, CDR2 YSYEKL. The CDR3 contains 17 residues. CDR3 nucleotides: TGCGCCAGCAGCCAAGATTGGGGGCGACACTTGTACTACGAGCAGTACTTC. Protein sequence: CASSQDWGRHLYYEQYF.

The rearrangement uses TRBV18 and TRBJ1-2; TRBD1 aligns across 10 bases. V was pared by 3 bases and J by 3 bases, with 7 bases of the junction left unmatched. Germline values: CDR1 KGHSH, CDR2 LQKENI. The length of the CDR3 is 16 residues. As DNA, the CDR3 is TGTGCCAGCTCACCTACCGACAGGGGGCCTTACTATGGCTACACCTTC. It is translated as CASSPTDRGPYYGYTF.

The gene calls are TRBV18 and TRBJ2-3, with D hard to call. The CDR3 spans 14 residues. CDR1 and CDR2 from the germline V gene are KGHSH and LQKENI. Trimming stripped 5 bases from V and 1 base from J, with 10 bases between. The CDR3 DNA reads as TGTGCCAGCTCATACCTCTCCGGCACAGATACGCAGTATTTT. It yields the protein CASSYLSGTDTQYF. The full variable domain, with the rest looked up from reference TRBV18 and TRBJ2-3, is NAGVMQNPRHLVRRRGQEARLRCSPMKGHSHVYWYRQLPEEGLKFMVYLQKENIIDESGMPKERFSAEFPKEGPSILRIQQVVRGDSAAYFCASSYLSGTDTQYFGPGTRLTVL.